The 31 T cell receptor beta chains reported below all come from one sample, sequenced in a study of siplizumab effects on memory and regulatory T cells. Repertoires were generated with immunoSEQ multiplex PCR, while TCRdb's copy carries only in-frame clones and drops some. This table has about 52,000 clones, under 98% appearing once. Sequences were obtained from naive CD4+ T cells sorted from blood. All receptors derive from a human donor in good health.

The chain carries TRBV4-1 and TRBJ1-1, with TRBD1 matching 8 bases. Germline loops: CDR1 MGHRA, CDR2 YSYEKL. The CDR3 has 16 amino acids. Unmatched junction bases numbered 8, after V lost 4 bases and J lost 1 base. The CDR3 region has the DNA TGCGCCAGCAGCCGCCTCACCGGACAGGGGAACACTGAAGCTTTCTTT. This translates into CASSRLTGQGNTEAFF.

The chain employs TRBV5-1 and TRBJ2-5; D tentatively reads TRBD1 or TRBD2 (6 bases each). The CDR3 covers 14 residues. Germline V CDR1 and CDR2: SGHRS, YFSETQ. Between the trimmed V and J ends, which lost 3 bases and 2 bases, there was a span of 11 bases. CDR3 coding DNA: TGCGCCAGCAGCTACAGGGACTTACAAGAGACCCAGTACTTC. This sequence encodes CASSYRDLQETQYF.

The DNA for the CDR3 is TGTGCCAGCAGCTCTAGACAGGGAAGCTCCTACGAGCAGTACTTC. This sequence encodes CASSSRQGSSYEQYF. The chain combines TRBV11-3 with TRBJ2-7; 7 nucleotides match TRBD1. With 4 bases clipped from V and 0 bases from J, the junction kept 6 bases outside the gene matches. From germline, CDR1 is SGHNT and CDR2 YENEEA. This CDR3 has 15 residues.

The chain uses TRBV11-3 and TRBJ2-1; no clear D gene. The CDR3 is 15 amino acids. Germline loops: CDR1 SGHNT, CDR2 YENEEA. V shed 3 bases and J shed 2 bases, with 11 bases lying between them. CDR3 in DNA: TGTGCCAGCAGCTTTGTGGGAAACCCCTACAATGAGCAGTTCTTC. It specifies CASSFVGNPYNEQFF.

V and J are TRBV5-4 and TRBJ2-5, with 12 bases fitting TRBD2. CDR1 and CDR2 (germline): SGHNT, YYREEE (reference sequence). The V and J ends lost 4 bases and 5 bases, in that order; junction bases with no gene match: 6. CDR3 length: 15 residues. The DNA for the CDR3 is TGTGCCAGCAGCGTCGGACTAGCGGGAAAGGAGACCCAGTACTTC. Translation gives CASSVGLAGKETQYF. Supplemented by reference TRBV5-4 and TRBJ2-5, the full variable domain reads ETGVTQSPTHLIKTRGQQVTLRCSSQSGHNTVSWYQQALGQGPQFIFQYYREEENGRGNFPPRFSGLQFPNYSSELNVNALELDDSALYLCASSVGLAGKETQYFGPGTRLLVL.

This chain joins TRBV19 and TRBJ2-3; D not certain. This CDR3 has 12 amino acids. V was shortened by 4 bases and J by 2 bases, with 4 bases between the two germline ends. The germline gives CDR1 LNHDA, CDR2 SQIVND (reference sequence). As DNA, the CDR3 is TGTGCCAGTAGTAACCCCACAGATACGCAGTATTTT. This translates into CASSNPTDTQYF.

J is TRBJ2-5 and V is TRBV5-1; 9 bases are a match to TRBD2. Unmatched junction bases numbered 1, after V lost 0 bases and J lost 7 bases. The CDR3 is 13 amino acids. Germline lookup yields CDR1 SGHRS and CDR2 YFSETQ. The CDR3 is CASSLGREGTQYF. The DNA of the CDR3 is TGCGCCAGCAGCTTGGGGCGGGAGGGGACCCAGTACTTC.

V and J are TRBV7-2 and TRBJ1-1; weak D call: TRBD1 (5 bases). V lost 5 bases to trimming and J lost 5 bases, with 12 bases between them. This CDR3 is 13 amino acids long. Germline CDR1 reads SGHTA; CDR2 reads FQGNSA. The CDR3 sequence is CASSPGGVTEAFF. The CDR3 coding sequence is TGTGCCAGCAGCCCGGGGGGGGTTACTGAAGCTTTCTTT.

V is TRBV30 and J is TRBJ1-4, with D possibly TRBD1 on 5 matching bases. Trimming shortened V by 5 bases and J by 5 bases, and 15 bases separated the two germline ends. CDR1 and CDR2 from the germline V gene are GTSNPN and SVGIG (reference sequence). The CDR3 is made up of 14 amino acids. CDR3 in amino acids: CAWGGAPRNEKLFF. In nucleotides, the CDR3 is TGTGCCTGGGGTGGGGCCCCTCGGAATGAAAAACTGTTTTTT.

This chain joins TRBV7-2 and TRBJ2-3; the D is unclear. The CDR3 covers 14 residues. Deletions cut 1 base from V and 4 bases from J, with 9 bases between. The germline CDR1 and CDR2 sequences are SGHTA and FQGNSA. The CDR3 coding sequence is TGTGCCAGCAGCTTAGTCACTGCCCCAGATACGCAGTATTTT. Protein product: CASSLVTAPDTQYF.

V and J are TRBV5-4 and TRBJ2-3, with 7 bases lining up with TRBD1. This CDR3 is built from 17 residues. The germline CDR1 and CDR2 sequences are SGHNT and YYREEE (reference sequence). V trimming: 3 bases; J trimming: 4 bases; junction bases outside the gene matches: 14. The CDR3 reads CASSYIIFRDRPDTQYF. CDR3 DNA: TGTGCCAGCAGCTACATAATTTTCCGGGACAGACCAGATACGCAGTATTTT.

V gene TRBV6-5 combines with J gene TRBJ2-7; no definite D call. Trimming pared 7 bases from V and 3 bases from J, leaving 7 bases between. This CDR3 contains 11 residues. Germline V gene sequence: CDR1 MNHEY, CDR2 SVGAGI. For the CDR3, the DNA is TGTGCCAGCATCGGCGACTACGAGCAGTACTTC. Protein: CASIGDYEQYF.

On this clone: The DNA is omitted, as the CDR3 cannot be located on it reliably, and the CDR3 follows TCRdb's listing. The chain is built from TRBV12-5 and TRBJ1-5. The CDR3 adds up to 16 amino acids, both ends counted. Germline V gene data show CDR1 as LGHNT and CDR2 as FRNRAP. The CDR3 protein is CASGLVMGYSNQPQHF.

The chain uses TRBV4-1 and TRBJ2-7, with D tentatively TRBD2 (5 bases). This CDR3 has 16 amino acids. Trimming removed 4 bases at V and 4 bases at J, with 20 bases between. CDR1 and CDR2 (germline): MGHRA, YSYEKL. CDR3 in amino acids: CASSRDTGSMRYEQYF. In nucleotides, the CDR3 is TGCGCCAGCAGCCGTGACACGGGATCCATGAGATACGAGCAGTACTTC.

The chain recombines TRBV6-1 with TRBJ2-5; no definite D call. The CDR3 has 12 residues. V lost 6 bases, J lost 5 bases, and 10 bases lay in between. Germline CDR1 reads MNHNS; CDR2 reads SASEGT. The DNA for the CDR3 is TGTGCCAGCAGAGAACGTCCGGAGACCCAGTACTTC. It encodes CASRERPETQYF.

The chain links TRBV6-1 to TRBJ1-2; unclear D gene. The CDR3 covers 12 residues. V was trimmed by 6 bases and J by 6 bases, leaving 11 bases between them. Germline values: CDR1 MNHNS, CDR2 SASEGT. CDR3 loop: CASSLQENGYTF. CDR3 nucleotide sequence: TGTGCCAGCAGCTTGCAGGAGAATGGCTACACCTTC.

The chain couples TRBV18 to TRBJ1-1, with TRBD1 matching over 11 bases. Germline V gene data show CDR1 as KGHSH and CDR2 as LQKENI. The CDR3 has 15 residues. V was pared by 5 bases and J by 4 bases, with 6 bases of the junction left unmatched. CDR3 region: CASSNGQGAGTEAFF. CDR3 coding DNA: TGTGCCAGCTCAAACGGACAGGGGGCGGGCACTGAAGCTTTCTTT.

V gene TRBV11-3 combines with J gene TRBJ2-3; D gene uncertain. This CDR3 is built from 13 residues. Germline values: CDR1 SGHNT, CDR2 YENEEA. V was cut by 4 bases and J by 4 bases, with 9 bases left in between. CDR3 amino acids: CASSSERADTQYF. Here the CDR3 DNA reads TGTGCCAGCAGCTCGGAAAGGGCAGATACGCAGTATTTT.

As to this clone: The sample carries other DNA sequences with the same CDR3. This rearrangement joins TRBV30 to TRBJ2-5, with D hard to call. The CDR3 is made up of 12 amino acids. Germline lookup yields CDR1 GTSNPN and CDR2 SVGIG (reference sequence). V was clipped by 0 bases and J by 5 bases, with 7 bases between them. The CDR3 is CAWSVRRETQYF. The CDR3 bases are TGTGCCTGGAGTGTACGCAGGGAGACCCAGTACTTC.

This chain links TRBV15 with TRBJ2-1; weak D call: TRBD2 (5 bases). Germline V gene data show CDR1 as LNHNV and CDR2 as YYDKDF (reference sequence). V lost 4 bases and J lost 0, with 10 bases in between. There are 15 residues in the CDR3. The CDR3 loop is CATSKSGPSYNEQFF. The CDR3 bases are TGTGCCACCAGCAAGAGCGGTCCCTCCTACAATGAGCAGTTCTTC.

The chain couples TRBV5-1 to TRBJ1-1, with no clear D. Germline V lookup: CDR1 SGHRS, CDR2 YFSETQ. The CDR3 runs 14 residues. With 0 bases removed from V and 1 base from J, the gap between germline ends came to 7 bases. The CDR3 bases are TGCGCCAGCAGCTTGGTGTCTCGGAACACTGAAGCTTTCTTT. This encodes CASSLVSRNTEAFF. Combining the CDR3 with reference TRBV5-1 and TRBJ1-1 gives the whole variable domain KAGVTQTPRYLIKTRGQQVTLSCSPISGHRSVSWYQQTPGQGLQFLFEYFSETQRNKGNFPGRFSGRQFSNSRSEMNVSTLELGDSALYLCASSLVSRNTEAFFGQGTRLTVV.

The chain joins TRBV6-6 to TRBJ2-2; D is perhaps TRBD2 (6 bases). CDR1 MNHNY and CDR2 SVGAGI come from the germline V gene (reference sequence). The CDR3 contains 14 residues. V shed 6 bases and J shed 0 bases, with 8 bases lying between them. This chain's CDR3 is CASRGTSNTGELFF. Written as DNA, the CDR3 is TGTGCCAGCAGAGGGACTTCGAACACCGGGGAGCTGTTTTTT.

The rearrangement joins TRBV5-1 to TRBJ2-5; tentative D call: TRBD2 (6 bases). The CDR3 is made up of 14 amino acids. Trimming took off 4 bases at V and 7 bases at J, with 17 bases between the two ends. Germline-derived CDR1 and CDR2 are SGHRS and YFSETQ. The CDR3, as DNA: TGCGCCAGCAGCGGGGGGACCCACGAAGTGACCCAGTACTTC. This translates into CASSGGTHEVTQYF. The entire variable domain, with the rest obtained from reference TRBV5-1 and TRBJ2-5, is as follows: KAGVTQTPRYLIKTRGQQVTLSCSPISGHRSVSWYQQTPGQGLQFLFEYFSETQRNKGNFPGRFSGRQFSNSRSEMNVSTLELGDSALYLCASSGGTHEVTQYFGPGTRLLVL.

The chain is built from TRBV5-5 and TRBJ2-7; a possible D gene is TRBD1 (6 bases). This CDR3 contains 14 residues. Trimming removed 4 bases from V and 5 bases from J, with 16 bases in between. The V gene's germline CDR1 is SGHKS and CDR2 YYEKEE (reference sequence). CDR3 region: CASSLLRRDNEQYF. In nucleotides, the CDR3 is TGTGCCAGCAGCCTCCTCCGCAGGGACAACGAGCAGTACTTC.

The chain has TRBV18 and TRBJ2-4; the D is unclear. V was shortened by 0 bases and J by 0 bases, with 9 bases between the two germline ends. In germline, CDR1 is KGHSH, CDR2 LQKENI. This CDR3 is built from 16 residues. CDR3 loop: CASSPPPGLAKNIQYF. The CDR3 nucleotides read TGTGCCAGCTCACCACCTCCAGGCCTAGCCAAAAACATTCAGTACTTC.

V is TRBV6-1 and J is TRBJ2-3; D remains ambiguous. Per the germline V gene, CDR1 is MNHNS and CDR2 is SASEGT. The CDR3 length is 13 residues. V was cut by 7 bases and J by 1 base, with 9 bases left in between. This CDR3 is CASNRLRTDTQYF. CDR3 DNA: TGTGCCAGCAATAGACTCCGCACAGATACGCAGTATTTT.

The chain couples TRBV4-1 to TRBJ2-2; possibly TRBD1 for D (6 bases). V gave up 3 bases and J gave up 13 bases, with 24 bases separating them. This CDR3 region has 16 residues. CDR1 is MGHRA, CDR2 YSYEKL, per germline. CDR3 in DNA: TGCGCCAGCAGCCAGAATAAACAGGGTTTTAATTCTAGGCTGTTTTTT. The encoded protein is CASSQNKQGFNSRLFF.

The chain has TRBV5-1 and TRBJ2-1, with 10 bases fitting TRBD1. The CDR3 is 16 amino acids. V lost 4 bases and J lost 6; bases outside the gene matches: 10. The V gene's germline CDR1 is SGHRS and CDR2 YFSETQ. This CDR3 is CASSQTGQGKSNEQFF. For the CDR3, the DNA is TGCGCCAGCAGCCAAACGGGACAGGGGAAAAGCAATGAGCAGTTCTTC.

The gene calls are TRBV6-1 and TRBJ2-3, with D possibly matching TRBD1 (8 bases). CDR3 length: 14 amino acids. Germline V gene lookup returns CDR1 MNHNS and CDR2 SASEGT. V lost 5 bases to trimming and J lost 4 bases, with 13 bases between them. This CDR3 reads CASSFTGGADTQYF. The CDR3 bases are TGTGCCAGCAGTTTTACAGGGGGGGCAGATACGCAGTATTTT.

The count of this clone is one. V usage is TRBV18 and J usage is TRBJ2-5, with 7 bases that match TRBD1. This CDR3 spans 14 amino acids. Germline loops: CDR1 KGHSH, CDR2 LQKENI. J lost 2 bases, V lost 3 bases, and 3 bases had no gene match. In DNA, the CDR3 is TGTGCCAGCTCACCCCGGGACAGACAAGAGACCCAGTACTTC. Amino acid sequence: CASSPRDRQETQYF.

This clone was found a few times. V and J are TRBV2 and TRBJ1-5; possible D gene TRBD1, 6 bases. The V end was cut by 7 bases, the J end by 5 bases, with 12 bases between. The germline CDR1 and CDR2 sequences are SNHLY and FYNNEI. CDR3 length: 13 amino acids. CDR3 nucleotide sequence: TGTGCCAGCACTTCCAGGGGCGATCAGCCCCAGCATTTT. Its translation is CASTSRGDQPQHF.